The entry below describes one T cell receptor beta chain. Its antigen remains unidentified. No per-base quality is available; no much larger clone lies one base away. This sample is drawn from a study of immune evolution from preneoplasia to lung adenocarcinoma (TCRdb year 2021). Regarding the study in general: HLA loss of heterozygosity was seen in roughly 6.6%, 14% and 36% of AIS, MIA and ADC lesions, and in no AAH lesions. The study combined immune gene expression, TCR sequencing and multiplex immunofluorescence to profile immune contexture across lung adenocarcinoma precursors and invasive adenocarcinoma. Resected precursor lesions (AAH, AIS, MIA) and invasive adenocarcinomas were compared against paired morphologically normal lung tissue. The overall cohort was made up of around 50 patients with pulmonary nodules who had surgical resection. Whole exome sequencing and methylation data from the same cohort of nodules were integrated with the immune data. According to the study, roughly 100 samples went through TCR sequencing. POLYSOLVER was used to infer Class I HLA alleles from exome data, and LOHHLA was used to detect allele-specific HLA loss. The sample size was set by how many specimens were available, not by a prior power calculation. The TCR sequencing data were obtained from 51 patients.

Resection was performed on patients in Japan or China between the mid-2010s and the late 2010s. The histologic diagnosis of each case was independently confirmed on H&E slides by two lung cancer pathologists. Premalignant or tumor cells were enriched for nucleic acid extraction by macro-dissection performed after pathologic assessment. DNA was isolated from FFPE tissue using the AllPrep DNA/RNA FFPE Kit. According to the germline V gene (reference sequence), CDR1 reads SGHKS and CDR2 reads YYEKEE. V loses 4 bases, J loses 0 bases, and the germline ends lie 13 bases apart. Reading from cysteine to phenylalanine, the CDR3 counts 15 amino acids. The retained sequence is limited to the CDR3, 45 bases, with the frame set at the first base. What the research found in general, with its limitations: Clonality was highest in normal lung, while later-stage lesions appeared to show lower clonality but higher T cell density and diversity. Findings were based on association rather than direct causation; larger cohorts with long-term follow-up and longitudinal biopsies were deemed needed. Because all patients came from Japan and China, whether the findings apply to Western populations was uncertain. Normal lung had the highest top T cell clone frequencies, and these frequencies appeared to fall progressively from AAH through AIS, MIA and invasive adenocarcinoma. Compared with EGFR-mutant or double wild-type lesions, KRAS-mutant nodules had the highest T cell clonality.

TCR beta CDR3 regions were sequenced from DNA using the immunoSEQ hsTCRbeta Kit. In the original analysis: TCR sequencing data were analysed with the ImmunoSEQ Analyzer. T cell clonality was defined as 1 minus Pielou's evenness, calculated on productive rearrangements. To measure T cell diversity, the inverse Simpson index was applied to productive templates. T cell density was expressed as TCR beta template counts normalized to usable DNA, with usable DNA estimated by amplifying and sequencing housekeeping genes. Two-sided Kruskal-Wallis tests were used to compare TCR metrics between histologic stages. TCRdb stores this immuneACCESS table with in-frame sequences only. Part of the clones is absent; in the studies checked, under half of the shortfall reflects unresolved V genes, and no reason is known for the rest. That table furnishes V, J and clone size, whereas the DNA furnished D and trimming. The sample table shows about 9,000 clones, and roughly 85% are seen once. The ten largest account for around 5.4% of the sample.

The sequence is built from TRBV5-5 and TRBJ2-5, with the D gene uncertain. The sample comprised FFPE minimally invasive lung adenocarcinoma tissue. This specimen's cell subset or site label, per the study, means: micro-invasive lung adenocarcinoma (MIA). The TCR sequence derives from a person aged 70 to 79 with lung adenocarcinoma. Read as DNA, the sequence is TGTGCCAGCAGCGTTAGGTGGCAGGACCAAGAGACCCAGTACTTC. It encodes CASSVRWQDQETQYF.